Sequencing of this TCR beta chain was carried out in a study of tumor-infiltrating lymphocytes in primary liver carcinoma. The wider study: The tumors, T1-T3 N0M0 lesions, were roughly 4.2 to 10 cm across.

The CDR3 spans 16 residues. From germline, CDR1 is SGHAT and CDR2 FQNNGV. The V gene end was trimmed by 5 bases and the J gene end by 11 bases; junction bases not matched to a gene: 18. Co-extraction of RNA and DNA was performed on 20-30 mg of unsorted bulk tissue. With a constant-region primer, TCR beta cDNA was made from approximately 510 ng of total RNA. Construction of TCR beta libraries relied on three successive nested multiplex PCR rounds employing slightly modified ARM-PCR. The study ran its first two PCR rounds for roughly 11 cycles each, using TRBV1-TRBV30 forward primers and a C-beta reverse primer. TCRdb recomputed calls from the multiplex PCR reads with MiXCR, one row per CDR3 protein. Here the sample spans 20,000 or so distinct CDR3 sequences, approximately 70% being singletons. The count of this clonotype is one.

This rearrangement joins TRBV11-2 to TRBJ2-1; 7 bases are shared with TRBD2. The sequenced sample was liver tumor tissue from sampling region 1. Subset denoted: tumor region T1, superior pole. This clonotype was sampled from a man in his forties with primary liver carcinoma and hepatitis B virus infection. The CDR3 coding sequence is TGTGCCAGCAGCCCTTTCCCCAGCGGGACGGATGGTAAGCAGTTCTTC. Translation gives CASSPFPSGTDGKQFF.